Presented here are 6 T cell receptor beta chains from one specimen sequenced in a study of cytomegalovirus exposure and HLA in healthy donors. The PCR made use of 60 Vbeta and 13 Jbeta primers. The method was immunoSEQ multiplex PCR; TCRdb's version includes in-frame clones alone and lacks a portion of them. The table for this sample gives 130,000 or so clones. The sequenced sample consisted of PBMCs. Every receptor here comes from a woman aged 18-29 years in good health and CMV-seronegative.

This sequence joins TRBV30 and TRBJ2-1; TRBD2 aligns across 8 bases. Trimming cost V 0 bases and J 14 bases; bases outside gene matches: 15. The germline gives CDR1 GTSNPN, CDR2 SVGIG (reference sequence). The CDR3 loop spans 15 amino acids. In nucleotides, the CDR3 is TGTGCCTGGAGTGTACCCCCTCGGAGCGGGAGTCGGGAGTTCTTC. Translated: CAWSVPPRSGSREFF.

The rearrangement links TRBV13 to TRBJ1-1; 8 nucleotides line up with TRBD1. Germline-derived CDR1 and CDR2 are PRHDT and FYEKMQ (reference sequence). V lost 5 bases to trimming and J lost 5 bases; unmatched junction nucleotides: 7. The CDR3 sequence is 14 residues long. The CDR3: CASSTDRGGTEAFF. CDR3 DNA sequence: TGTGCCAGCAGCACAGACAGGGGCGGGACTGAAGCTTTCTTT.

The J gene is TRBJ1-2, the V gene TRBV7-2; tentatively, D is TRBD1 (6 bases). Germline-derived CDR1 and CDR2 are SGHTA and FQGNSA. Between the trimmed V and J ends, which lost 1 base and 1 base, there was a span of 7 bases. The CDR3 covers 14 residues. The CDR3 bases are TGTGCCAGCAGCTTAGGGACAGATAACTATGGCTACACCTTC. It yields the protein CASSLGTDNYGYTF.

This chain's CDR3 is CASSSSGLAAEAFF. The CDR3 nucleotides are TGTGCCAGCAGCTCATCTGGACTGGCGGCTGAAGCTTTCTTT. This rearrangement joins TRBV5-4 to TRBJ1-1; no clear D gene. CDR1 and CDR2 from the germline V gene are SGHNT and YYREEE (reference sequence). This CDR3 spans 14 amino acids. Trimming pared 3 bases from V and 6 bases from J, leaving 15 bases between.

The CDR3 nucleotides are TGTGCCAGCAGCACCCGGACCAGCGGAAGCTACAATGAGCAGTTCTTC. It specifies CASSTRTSGSYNEQFF. J is TRBJ2-1 and V is TRBV11-3; D may be TRBD2 (5 bases). V was pared by 5 bases and J by 3 bases, with 17 bases between. Germline loops: CDR1 SGHNT, CDR2 YENEEA. The CDR3 extends over 16 amino acids.

CDR3 amino acids: CASSGQGLQPQHF. The CDR3 bases are TGTGCCAGCAGCGGACAGGGACTTCAGCCCCAGCATTTT. V usage is TRBV27 and J usage is TRBJ1-5; 8 positions agree with TRBD1. CDR3 size: 13 residues. With 6 bases clipped from V and 6 bases from J, the junction kept 4 bases outside the gene matches. The germline V gene encodes CDR1 MNHEY and CDR2 SMNVEV (reference sequence).